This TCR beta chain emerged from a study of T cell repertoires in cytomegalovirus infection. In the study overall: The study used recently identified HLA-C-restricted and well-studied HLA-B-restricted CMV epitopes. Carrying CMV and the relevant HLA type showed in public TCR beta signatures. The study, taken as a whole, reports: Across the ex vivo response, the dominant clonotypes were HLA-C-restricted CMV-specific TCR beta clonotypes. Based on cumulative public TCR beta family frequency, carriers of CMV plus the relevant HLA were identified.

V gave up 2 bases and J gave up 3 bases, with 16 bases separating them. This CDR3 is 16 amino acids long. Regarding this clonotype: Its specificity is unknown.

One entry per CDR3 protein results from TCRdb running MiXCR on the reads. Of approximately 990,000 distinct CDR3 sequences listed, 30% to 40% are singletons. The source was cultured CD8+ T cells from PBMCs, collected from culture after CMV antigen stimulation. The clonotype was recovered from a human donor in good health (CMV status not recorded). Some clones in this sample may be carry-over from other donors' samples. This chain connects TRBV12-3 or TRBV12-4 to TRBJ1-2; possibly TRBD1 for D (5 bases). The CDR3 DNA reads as TGTGCCAGCAGTTTATTCCCAGACAGACTTTACTATGGCTACACCTTC. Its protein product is CASSLFPDRLYYGYTF.